This paragraph reports one T cell receptor (beta chain). In the original processing: Researchers report that nucleated cell counts were estimated from reference gene primer amplification. Generated by immunoSEQ multiplex PCR, the TCRdb table keeps only in-frame clones and is missing some. That table furnishes V, J and clone size, whereas the DNA furnished D and trimming. The sample records around 400,000 clones, roughly nine tenths being singletons. The source of the sample is a study of blood T cell repertoires in COVID-19. Trimming cost V 6 bases and J 2 bases, with 10 bases left between them. This CDR3 is built from 13 residues. CDR1 is WNHNN, CDR2 SYGVQD, per germline (reference sequence). Which cohort a participant joined came from the clinical history participants gave.

The clonotype was recovered from a woman aged 40 to 50 who had been exposed to COVID-19. The source material was PBMCs or T cells enriched from blood (not recorded which). The rearrangement links TRBV10-1 to TRBJ1-1, with TRBD1 as a possible D gene (6 bases). The CDR3 reads CASRGRGNTEAFF. CDR3 DNA: TGCGCCAGCAGGGGCAGGGGTAACACTGAAGCTTTCTTT.